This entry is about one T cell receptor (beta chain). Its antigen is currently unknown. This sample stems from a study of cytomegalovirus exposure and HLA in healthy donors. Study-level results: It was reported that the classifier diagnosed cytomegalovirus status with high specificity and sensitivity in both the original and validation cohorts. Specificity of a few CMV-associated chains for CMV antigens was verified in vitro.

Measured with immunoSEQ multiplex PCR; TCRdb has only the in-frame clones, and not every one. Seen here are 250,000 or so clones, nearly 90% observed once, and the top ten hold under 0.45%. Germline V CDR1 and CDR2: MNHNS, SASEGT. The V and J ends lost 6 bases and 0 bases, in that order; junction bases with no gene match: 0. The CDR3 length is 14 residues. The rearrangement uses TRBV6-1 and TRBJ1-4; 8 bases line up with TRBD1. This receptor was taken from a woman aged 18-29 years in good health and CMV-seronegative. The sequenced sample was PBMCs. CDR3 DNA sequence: TGTGCCAGCAGGACAGGGGCAACTAATGAAAAACTGTTTTTT. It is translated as CASRTGATNEKLFF.